The clone carrying this T cell receptor (beta chain) was counted ten times or more. These data are taken from a study of T cells in Graves' hyperthyroidism and ophthalmopathy. Germline V gene lookup returns CDR1 SGHRS and CDR2 YFSETQ. V was cut by 5 bases and J by 0 bases, with 12 bases left in between. The CDR3 is 16 amino acids. It was RNA transcripts that yielded the amplified TCR beta CDR3 regions. RT-PCR in the first round (using the HTBI primer set) targeted the TCR CDR3. Each CDR3 protein gets one entry after TCRdb re-called the multiplex PCR reads with MiXCR. The repertoire includes about 250,000 distinct CDR3 sequences, roughly 22% of them detected once, and 35% sits in the top ten.

Sequenced input: blood. The sequence came from a woman aged 40 to 55 with Graves' ophthalmopathy. V usage is TRBV5-1 and J usage is TRBJ2-6, with D possibly TRBD1 on 6 matching bases. The CDR3, as DNA: TGCGCCAGCAGGAGGGGGTCTTTCTCTGGGGCCAACGTCCTGACTTTC. Translated, it gives CASRRGSFSGANVLTF.